This is a list of T cell receptor beta chains from one sample in a study of shared clonotypes between healthy human individuals. Libraries were prepared by immunoSEQ multiplex PCR; TCRdb keeps only in-frame clonotypes and omits some of them. Found here are millions of clones, approximately 92% of them singletons; the top ten hold over 0.12%. The sample consisted of naive CD4+ T cells sorted from blood. Source of these receptors: a man aged 18 to 29 in good health. CDR3s include the opening cysteine and the closing phenylalanine or tryptophan. D genes are given only for firm matches. Clone sizes are given selectively: once, few, many, or a class where the clone is expanded.

size	V	D	J	CDR3	DNA
-	TRBV7-9	-	TRBJ2-7	CASSSTSGKQYF	TGTGCCAGCAGCTCTACCTCGGGCAAGCAGTACTTC
-	TRBV5-4	-	TRBJ1-2	CASSPLVEGYGYTF	TGTGCCAGCAGCCCCCTAGTAGAGGGCTATGGCTACACCTTC
once	TRBV18	-	TRBJ1-3	CASSPSQAAGNTIYF	TGTGCCAGCTCACCAAGCCAGGCGGCTGGAAACACCATATATTTT
-	TRBV5-5	TRBD1	TRBJ2-2	CASTLLPTGGTGELFF	TGTGCCAGCACTCTCTTACCGACAGGGGGCACCGGGGAGCTGTTTTTT
-	TRBV6-1	-	TRBJ1-4	CASSEGQKAEKLFF	TGTGCCAGCAGTGAAGGGCAGAAAGCTGAAAAACTGTTTTTT
-	TRBV5-6	TRBD1	TRBJ1-2	CASSMKGATNYGYTF	TGTGCCAGCAGCATGAAGGGGGCTACAAACTATGGCTACACCTTC
-	TRBV5-1	-	TRBJ2-7	CASSLAYGYPPYEQYF	TGCGCCAGCAGCTTGGCCTATGGTTATCCCCCCTACGAGCAGTACTTC
-	TRBV18	TRBD1	TRBJ2-7	CASSGTGKTYEQYF	TGTGCCAGCTCAGGGACAGGGAAAACCTACGAGCAGTACTTC
-	TRBV5-1	-	TRBJ2-1	CASSLERPGYNEQFF	TGCGCCAGCAGCTTGGAACGGCCCGGGTACAATGAGCAGTTCTTC
-	TRBV11-2	TRBD2	TRBJ2-7	CASSANPTSGRGGYF	TGTGCCAGCAGCGCCAATCCGACTAGCGGGAGGGGTGGGTACTTC
-	TRBV18	-	TRBJ1-2	CASSPAPGQIPYGYTF	TGTGCCAGCTCACCGGCTCCAGGGCAGATTCCCTATGGCTACACCTTC
-	TRBV5-4	TRBD1	TRBJ2-3	CASSLSRGSDTQYF	TGTGCCAGCAGCTTGAGCAGGGGGTCGGATACGCAGTATTTT
-	TRBV11-2	TRBD1	TRBJ2-2	CASSLDRGSGTGELFF	TGTGCCAGCAGCTTGGACAGGGGATCAGGTACCGGGGAGCTGTTTTTT
-	TRBV10-3	TRBD1	TRBJ2-3	CAISGTPGGDTQYF	TGTGCCATCAGTGGGACCCCAGGGGGCGATACGCAGTATTTT
-	TRBV7-6	-	TRBJ2-7	CASSPDRSAFLGGEYF	TGTGCCAGCAGCCCCGATCGCAGCGCTTTCCTAGGTGGGGAGTACTTC
-	TRBV28	TRBD1	TRBJ1-5	CASSQGASWMSQPQHF	TGTGCCAGCAGTCAGGGGGCGTCTTGGATGTCCCAGCCCCAGCATTTT
-	TRBV5-1	-	TRBJ2-1	CASSLAWGGGGPLYEQFF	TGCGCCAGCAGCTTGGCCTGGGGAGGCGGGGGCCCTCTGTATGAGCAGTTCTTC
-	TRBV10-3	-	TRBJ1-4	CAISESETTNEKLFF	TGTGCCATCAGTGAGTCGGAAACAACTAATGAAAAACTGTTTTTT
-	TRBV11-2	-	TRBJ2-3	CASSSIKTGRSTDTQYF	TGTGCCAGCAGCTCTATCAAAACGGGACGGAGCACAGATACGCAGTATTTT
-	TRBV2	-	TRBJ2-2	CASRGPTGPPGELFF	TGTGCCAGCAGGGGACCCACAGGGCCCCCAGGGGAGCTGTTTTTT